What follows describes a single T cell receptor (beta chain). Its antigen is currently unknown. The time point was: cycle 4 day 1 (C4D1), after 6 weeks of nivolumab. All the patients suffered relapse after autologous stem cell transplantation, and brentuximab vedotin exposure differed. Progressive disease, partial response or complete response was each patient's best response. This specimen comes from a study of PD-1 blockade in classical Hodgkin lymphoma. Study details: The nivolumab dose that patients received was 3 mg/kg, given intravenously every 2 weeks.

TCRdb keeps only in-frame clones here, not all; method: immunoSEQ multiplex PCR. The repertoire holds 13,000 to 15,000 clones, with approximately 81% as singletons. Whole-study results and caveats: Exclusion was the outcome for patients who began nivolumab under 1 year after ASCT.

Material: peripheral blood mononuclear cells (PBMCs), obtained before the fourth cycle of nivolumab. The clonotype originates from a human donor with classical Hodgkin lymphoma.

The CDR3: CASSLGGNYGYTF. The CDR3 DNA reads TGTGCCAGCAGCTTGGGAGGGAACTATGGCTACACCTTC. The chain employs TRBV5-6 and TRBJ1-2; unclear D gene. Trimming cost V 0 bases and J 2 bases, with 5 bases left between them. This CDR3 is built from 13 residues. Germline V CDR1 and CDR2: SGHDT, YYEEEE. The full variable domain, rest sourced from reference TRBV5-6 and TRBJ1-2, is DAGVTQSPTHLIKTRGQQVTLRCSPKSGHDTVSWYQQALGQGPQFIFQYYEEEERQRGNFPDRFSGHQFPNYSSELNVNALLLGDSALYLCASSLGGNYGYTFGSGTRLTVV.